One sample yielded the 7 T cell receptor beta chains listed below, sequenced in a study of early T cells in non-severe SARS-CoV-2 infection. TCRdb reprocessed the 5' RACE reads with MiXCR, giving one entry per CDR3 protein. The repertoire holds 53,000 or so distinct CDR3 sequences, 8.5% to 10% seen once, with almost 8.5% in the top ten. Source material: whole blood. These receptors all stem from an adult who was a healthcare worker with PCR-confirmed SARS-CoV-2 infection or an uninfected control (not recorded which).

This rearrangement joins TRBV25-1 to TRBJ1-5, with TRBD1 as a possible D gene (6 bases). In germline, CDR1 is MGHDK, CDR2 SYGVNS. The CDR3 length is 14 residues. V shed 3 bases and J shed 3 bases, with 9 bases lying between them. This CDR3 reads CASSETGPNQPQHF. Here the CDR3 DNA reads TGTGCCAGCAGTGAGACAGGTCCCAATCAGCCCCAGCATTTT.

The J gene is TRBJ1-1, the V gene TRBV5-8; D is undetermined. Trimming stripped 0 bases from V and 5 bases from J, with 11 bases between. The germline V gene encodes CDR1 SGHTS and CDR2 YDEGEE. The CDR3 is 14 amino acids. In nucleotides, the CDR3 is TGTGCCAGCAGCTTGGGACATCGGAGTACTGAAGCTTTCTTT. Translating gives CASSLGHRSTEAFF.

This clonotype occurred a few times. CDR3 protein: CASSQGVLEQYF. The CDR3 DNA is TGTGCCAGCAGTCAAGGGGTCCTCGAGCAGTACTTC. The V call is TRBV5-6, the J call TRBJ2-7; possibly TRBD1 for D (5 bases). The V end lost 5 bases, the J end lost 6 bases, and 12 bases lay between the germline ends. The CDR3 runs 12 residues. Germline CDR1 and CDR2: SGHDT and YYEEEE.

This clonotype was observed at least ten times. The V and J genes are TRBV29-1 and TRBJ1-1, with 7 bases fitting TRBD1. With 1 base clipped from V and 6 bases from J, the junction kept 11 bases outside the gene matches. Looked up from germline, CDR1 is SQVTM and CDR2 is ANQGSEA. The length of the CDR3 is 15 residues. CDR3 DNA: TGCAGCGTTGAAGGCCCACAGGGGAGGTACTCTGAAGCTTTCTTT. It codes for CSVEGPQGRYSEAFF.

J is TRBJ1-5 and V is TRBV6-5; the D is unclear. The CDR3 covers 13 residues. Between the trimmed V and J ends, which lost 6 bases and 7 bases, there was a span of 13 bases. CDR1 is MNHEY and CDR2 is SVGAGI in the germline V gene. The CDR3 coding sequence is TGTGCCAGCAGCGGAAACACCGGGCAGCCCCAGCATTTT. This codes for CASSGNTGQPQHF.

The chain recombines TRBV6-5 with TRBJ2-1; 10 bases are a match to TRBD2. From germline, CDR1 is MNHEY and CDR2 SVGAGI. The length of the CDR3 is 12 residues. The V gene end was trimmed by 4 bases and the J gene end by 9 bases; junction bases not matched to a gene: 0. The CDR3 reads CASSSSGSEQFF. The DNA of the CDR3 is TGTGCCAGCAGTTCTAGCGGGAGTGAGCAGTTCTTC.

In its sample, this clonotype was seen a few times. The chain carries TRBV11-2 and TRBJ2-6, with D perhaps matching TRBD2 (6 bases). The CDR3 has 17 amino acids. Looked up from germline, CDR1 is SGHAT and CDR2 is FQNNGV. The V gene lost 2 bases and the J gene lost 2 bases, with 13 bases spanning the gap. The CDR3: CASSLQQGGAGANVLTF. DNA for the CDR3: TGTGCCAGCAGCTTACAGCAGGGAGGAGCTGGGGCCAACGTCCTGACTTTC.